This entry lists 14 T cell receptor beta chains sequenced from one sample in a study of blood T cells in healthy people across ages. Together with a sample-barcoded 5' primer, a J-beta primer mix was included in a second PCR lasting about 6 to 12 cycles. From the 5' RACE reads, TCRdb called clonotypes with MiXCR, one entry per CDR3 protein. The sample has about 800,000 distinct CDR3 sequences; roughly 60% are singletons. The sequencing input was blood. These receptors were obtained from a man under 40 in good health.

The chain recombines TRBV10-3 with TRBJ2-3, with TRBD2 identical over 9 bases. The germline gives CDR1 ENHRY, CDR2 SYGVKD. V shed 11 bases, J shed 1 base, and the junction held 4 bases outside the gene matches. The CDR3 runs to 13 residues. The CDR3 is CAVTSGRTDTQYF. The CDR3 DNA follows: TGTGCCGTAACTAGCGGGCGCACAGATACGCAGTATTTT.

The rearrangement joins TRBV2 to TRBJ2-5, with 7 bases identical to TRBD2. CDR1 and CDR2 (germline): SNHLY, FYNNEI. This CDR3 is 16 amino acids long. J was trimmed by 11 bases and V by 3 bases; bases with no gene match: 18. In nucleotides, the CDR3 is TGTGCCAGCAGTGAGTTGGCGGGGGAAGCCGGCAATGAGCAGTACTTC. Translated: CASSELAGEAGNEQYF.

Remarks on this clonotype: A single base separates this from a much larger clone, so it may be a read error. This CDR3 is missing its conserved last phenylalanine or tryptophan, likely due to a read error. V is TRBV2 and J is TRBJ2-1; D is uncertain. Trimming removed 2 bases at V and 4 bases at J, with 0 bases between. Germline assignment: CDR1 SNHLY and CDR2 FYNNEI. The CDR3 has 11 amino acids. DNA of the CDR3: TGTGCCAGCAGTGAATACAATGAGCAGTTCTTA. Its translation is CASSEYNEQFL.

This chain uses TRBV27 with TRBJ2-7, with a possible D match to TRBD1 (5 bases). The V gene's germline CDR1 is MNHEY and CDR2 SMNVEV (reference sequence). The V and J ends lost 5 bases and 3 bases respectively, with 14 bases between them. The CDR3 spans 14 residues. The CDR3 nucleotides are TGTGCCAGCAGTCCCGGAAGGGGTCTCTACGAGCAGTACTTC. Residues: CASSPGRGLYEQYF.

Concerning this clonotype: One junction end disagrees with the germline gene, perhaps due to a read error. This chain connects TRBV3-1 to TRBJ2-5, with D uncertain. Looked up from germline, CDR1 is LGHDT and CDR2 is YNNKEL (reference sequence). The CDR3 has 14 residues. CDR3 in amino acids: CASSQVSGQEAQYF. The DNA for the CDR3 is TGTGCCAGCAGCCAAGTGTCCGGGCAAGAGGCCCAGTACTTC.

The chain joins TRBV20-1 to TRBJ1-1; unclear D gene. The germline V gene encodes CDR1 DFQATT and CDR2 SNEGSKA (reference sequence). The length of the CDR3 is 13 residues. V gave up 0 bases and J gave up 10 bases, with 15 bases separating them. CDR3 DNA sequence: TGCAGTGCTAGAGACAGGCTCGCTTTTGGAGCTTTCTTT. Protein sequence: CSARDRLAFGAFF.

CDR3 protein: CASSSGQPRYSGANVLTF. CDR3 coding DNA: TGTGCCAGCAGCTCCGGACAGCCCAGATATTCTGGGGCCAACGTCCTGACTTTC. The V and J genes are TRBV7-6 and TRBJ2-6, with D maybe TRBD1 (6 bases). Germline V CDR1 and CDR2: SGHVS, FNYEAQ. The CDR3 totals 18 residues. Trimming removed 4 bases from V and 1 base from J, with 17 bases in between.

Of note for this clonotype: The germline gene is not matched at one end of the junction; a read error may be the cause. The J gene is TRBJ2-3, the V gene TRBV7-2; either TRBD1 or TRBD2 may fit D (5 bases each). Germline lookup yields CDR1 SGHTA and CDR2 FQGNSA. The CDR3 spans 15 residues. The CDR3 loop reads CASNLPGRSTDTQYF. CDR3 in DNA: TGTGCCAGCAACTTACCGGGGCGGAGCACAGATACGCAGTATTTT.

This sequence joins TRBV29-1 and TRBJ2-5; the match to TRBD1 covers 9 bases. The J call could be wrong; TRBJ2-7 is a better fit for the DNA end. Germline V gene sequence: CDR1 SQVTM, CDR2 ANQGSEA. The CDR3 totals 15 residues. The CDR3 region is CSVEGGPGQGYEQYF. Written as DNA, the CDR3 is TGCAGCGTTGAAGGGGGGCCGGGACAGGGCTACGAGCAGTACTTC.

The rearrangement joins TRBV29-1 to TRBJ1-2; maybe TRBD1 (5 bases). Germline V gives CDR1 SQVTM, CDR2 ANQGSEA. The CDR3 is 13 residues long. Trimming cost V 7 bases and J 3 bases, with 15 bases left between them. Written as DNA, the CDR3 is TGCAGCGGTGATAACTGGGACGACTATGGCTACACCTTC. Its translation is CSGDNWDDYGYTF.

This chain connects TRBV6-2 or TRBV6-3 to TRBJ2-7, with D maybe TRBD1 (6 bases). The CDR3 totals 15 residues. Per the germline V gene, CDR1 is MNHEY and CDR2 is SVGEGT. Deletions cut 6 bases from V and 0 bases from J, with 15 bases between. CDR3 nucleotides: TGTGCCAGCAGCCCTTCCGGGACACCCTCCTACGAGCAGTACTTC. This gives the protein CASSPSGTPSYEQYF.

CDR3 sequence: CASSLYGLAKDTQYF. CDR3 bases: TGTGCCAGCAGCTTATATGGACTAGCCAAAGATACGCAGTATTTT. The gene calls are TRBV7-2 and TRBJ2-3; 8 positions match TRBD2. V lost 2 bases to trimming and J lost 5 bases; unmatched junction nucleotides: 6. The V gene's germline CDR1 is SGHTA and CDR2 FQGNSA. The length of the CDR3 is 15 residues.

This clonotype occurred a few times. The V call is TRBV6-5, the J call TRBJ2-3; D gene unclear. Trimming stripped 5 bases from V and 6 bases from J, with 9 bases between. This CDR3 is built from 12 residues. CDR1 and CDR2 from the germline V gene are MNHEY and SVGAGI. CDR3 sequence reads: CASSKNSDTQYF. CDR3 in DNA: TGTGCCAGCAGTAAGAATAGTGATACGCAGTATTTT.

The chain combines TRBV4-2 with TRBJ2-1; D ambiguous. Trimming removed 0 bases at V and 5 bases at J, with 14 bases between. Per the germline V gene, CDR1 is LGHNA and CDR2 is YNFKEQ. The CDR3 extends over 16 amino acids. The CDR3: CASSQDLTTANNEQFF. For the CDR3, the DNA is TGTGCCAGCAGCCAAGATCTGACCACCGCAAACAATGAGCAGTTCTTC.